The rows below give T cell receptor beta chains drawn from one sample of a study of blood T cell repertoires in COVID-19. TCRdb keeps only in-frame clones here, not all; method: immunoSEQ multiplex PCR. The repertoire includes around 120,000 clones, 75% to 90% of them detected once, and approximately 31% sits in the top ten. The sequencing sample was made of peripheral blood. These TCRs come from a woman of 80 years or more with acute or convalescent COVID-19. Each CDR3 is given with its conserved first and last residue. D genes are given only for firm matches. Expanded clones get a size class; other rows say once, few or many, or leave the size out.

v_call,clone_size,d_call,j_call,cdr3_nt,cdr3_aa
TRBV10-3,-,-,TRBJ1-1,TGTGCCATCAGTGTCGGAGGGGTGTCCATGAACACTGAAGCTTTCTTT,CAISVGGVSMNTEAFF
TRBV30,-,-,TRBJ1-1,TGTGCCTGGACTCACACGGGAACAAAGGGAGCTTTCTTT,CAWTHTGTKGAFF
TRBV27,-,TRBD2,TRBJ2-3,TGTGCCAGCAGCGGGACTAGCGGGGGGACAGATACGCAGTATTTT,CASSGTSGGTDTQYF
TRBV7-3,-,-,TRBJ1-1,TGTGCCAGCAGCTTAAGGGGGGACACTGAAGCTTTCTTT,CASSLRGDTEAFF
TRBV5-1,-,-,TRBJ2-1,TGCGCCAGCAGCTTGGGGCTAGTTGGTCTCAATGAGCAGTTCTTC,CASSLGLVGLNEQFF
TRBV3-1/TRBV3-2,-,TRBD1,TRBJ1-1,TGTGCCAGCAGCCCAGGACAGGGAATGAACACTGAAGCTTTCTTT,CASSPGQGMNTEAFF
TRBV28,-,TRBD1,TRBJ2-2,TGTGCCAGCAGTACCCGGGACAGGGGGATGGCCGGGGAGCTGTTTTTT,CASSTRDRGMAGELFF
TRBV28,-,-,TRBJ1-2,TGTGCCAGCAGTTCCCTGGGGTGGGGGCCTGGGGACTATGGCTACACCTTC,CASSSLGWGPGDYGYTF
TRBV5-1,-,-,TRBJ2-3,TGCGCCAGCAGCCGCACATGGGATACGCAGTATTTT,CASSRTWDTQYF
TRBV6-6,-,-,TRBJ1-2,TGTGCCAGCAGTTTTCGGGGGGCCTATGGCTACACCTTC,CASSFRGAYGYTF
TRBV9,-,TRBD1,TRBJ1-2,TGTGCCAGCAGCAGCGACAGGGGAAACTATGGCTACACCTTC,CASSSDRGNYGYTF
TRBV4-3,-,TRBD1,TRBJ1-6,TGCGCCAGCAGCCAAGCCCGGGACAGGAATAATTCACCCCTCCACTTT,CASSQARDRNNSPLHF
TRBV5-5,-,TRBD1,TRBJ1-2,TGTGCCAGCAGCTCACCGGACAGGGACTATGGCTACACCTTC,CASSSPDRDYGYTF
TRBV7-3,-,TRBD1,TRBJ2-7,TGTGCCAGCAGCTTGGCCGGGACAGGGCCCTACGAGCAGTACTTC,CASSLAGTGPYEQYF
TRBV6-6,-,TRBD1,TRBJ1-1,TGTGCCAGCAGACACAGGGGGAACACTGAAGCTTTCTTT,CASRHRGNTEAFF
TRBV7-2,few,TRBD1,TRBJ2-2,TGTGCCAGCAGCGGGAGGACAGGGACCGGGGAGCTGTTTTTT,CASSGRTGTGELFF
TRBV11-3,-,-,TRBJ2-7,TGTGCCAGCAGCTTAGAAGGAGCCGAGCAGTACTTC,CASSLEGAEQYF
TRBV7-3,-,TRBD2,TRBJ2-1,TGTGCCAGCAGCTTAAACGGGGGGGCCTGGGATGAGCAGTTCTTC,CASSLNGGAWDEQFF